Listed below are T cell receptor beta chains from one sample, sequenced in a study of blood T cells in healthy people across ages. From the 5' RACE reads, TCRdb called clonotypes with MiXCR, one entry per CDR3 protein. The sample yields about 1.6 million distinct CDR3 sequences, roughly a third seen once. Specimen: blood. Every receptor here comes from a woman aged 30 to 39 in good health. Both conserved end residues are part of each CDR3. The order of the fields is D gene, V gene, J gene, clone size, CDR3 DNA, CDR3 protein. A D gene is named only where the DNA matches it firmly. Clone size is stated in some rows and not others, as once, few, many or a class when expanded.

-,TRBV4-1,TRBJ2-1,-,TGCGCCAGCAGCCTTGCCGGGACTTTATTTGGGGAGCAGTTCTTC,CASSLAGTLFGEQFF
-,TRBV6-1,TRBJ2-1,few,TGTGCCAGCAGGGGACCGTTAAATGAGCAGTTCTTC,CASRGPLNEQFF
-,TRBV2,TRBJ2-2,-,TGTGCCAGCAGTTCCCGGGACGTTAACACCGGGGAGCTGTTTTTT,CASSSRDVNTGELFF
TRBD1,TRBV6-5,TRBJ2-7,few,TGTGCCAGCACCCACAGTGTCGGGACAGGGGGCCGCGAGCAGTACTTC,CASTHSVGTGGREQYF
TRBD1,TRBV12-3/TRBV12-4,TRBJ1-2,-,TGTGCCAGCAGTCATACAGGGGGCCGTGGCGGCTACACCTTC,CASSHTGGRGGYTF
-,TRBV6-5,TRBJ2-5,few,TGTGCCAGCAGTCCAGGGCCGGACCGGTACCAAGAGACCCAGTACTTC,CASSPGPDRYQETQYF
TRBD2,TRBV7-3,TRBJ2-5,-,TGTGCCAGCAGCTTAACGGGACTAGCGGGAGGCCAAGAGACCCAGTACTTC,CASSLTGLAGGQETQYF
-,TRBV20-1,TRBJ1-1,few,TGCAGTGCTCGACAGGACCCCGACACTGAAGCTTTCTTT,CSARQDPDTEAFF
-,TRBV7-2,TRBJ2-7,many,TGTGCCAGCAGCTTAAGGCGGGGATCCGGCGAGCAGTACTTC,CASSLRRGSGEQYF
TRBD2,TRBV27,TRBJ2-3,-,TGTGCCAGCAGTTTGGGACTAGCGGGGGGTCTGGTGGGCACGCAGTATTTT,CASSLGLAGGLVGTQYF
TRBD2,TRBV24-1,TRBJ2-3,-,TGTGCCACCAGTGATTCCGGGACTAGCGGGATCACAGATACGCAGTATTTT,CATSDSGTSGITDTQYF
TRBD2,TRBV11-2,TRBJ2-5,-,TGTGCCAGCAGCCCCTTAGCGGGGCAGAAGACCCAGTACTTC,CASSPLAGQKTQYF
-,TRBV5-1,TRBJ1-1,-,TGCGCCAGCGGGATTCTATACACTGAAGCTTTCTTT,CASGILYTEAFF
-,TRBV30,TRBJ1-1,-,TGTGCCTGGAGGGCAGAACTGGACGTGAACACTGAAGCTTTCTTT,CAWRAELDVNTEAFF
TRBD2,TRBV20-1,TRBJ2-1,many,TGCAGTTCCAAGGGGCGCGGGGGGGCCCCCAATGAGCAGTTCTTC,CSSKGRGGAPNEQFF
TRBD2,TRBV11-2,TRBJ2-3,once,TGTGCCAGCAGCCCAAACGGACTAGCGAGCACAGATACGCAGTATTTT,CASSPNGLASTDTQYF
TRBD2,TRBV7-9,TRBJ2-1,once,TGTGCCAGCAGCCAAGGACGGACTAGCGGGAGGCCCTCCTACAATGAGCAGTTCTTC,CASSQGRTSGRPSYNEQFF
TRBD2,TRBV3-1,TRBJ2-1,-,TGTGCCAGCAGCCAACCCCCGACTAGCGTTTACGGCGGGAGGGGCAATGAGCAGTTCTTC,CASSQPPTSVYGGRGNEQFF
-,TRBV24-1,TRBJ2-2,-,TGTGCCACCAGTGATTCCGAAAGACAGGCTACCGGGGAGCTGTTTTTT,CATSDSERQATGELFF
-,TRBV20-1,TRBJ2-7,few,TGCAGTGCTAGGAAGGCAGGGGACAACGAGCAGTACTTC,CSARKAGDNEQYF
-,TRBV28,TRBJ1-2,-,TGTGCCACTAACAGGGCTAACTATGGCTACACCTTC,CATNRANYGYTF
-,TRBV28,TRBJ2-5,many,TGTGCCAGCAGTTTACTCGCTTCAGGGGGGGGGCGGGAGACCCAGTACTTC,CASSLLASGGGRETQYF
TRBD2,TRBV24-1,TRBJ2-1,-,TGTGCCACCAGGGGCGGACTAGCGCCCAACAATGAGCAGTTCTTC,CATRGGLAPNNEQFF
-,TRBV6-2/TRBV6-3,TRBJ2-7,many,TGTGCCAGCAGTCACACCAGCGAGCAGTACTTC,CASSHTSEQYF
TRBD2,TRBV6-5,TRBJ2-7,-,TGTGCCAGCAGTAGCGGGGGCTCTAGCTCCTACGAGCAGTACTTC,CASSSGGSSSYEQYF
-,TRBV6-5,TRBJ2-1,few,TGTGCCAGCAGCTTAACAGGAGATATTTACAATGAGCAGTTCTTC,CASSLTGDIYNEQFF
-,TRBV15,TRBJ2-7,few,TGTGCCACCGCATTGGACGTACCCTACGAGCAGTACTTC,CATALDVPYEQYF
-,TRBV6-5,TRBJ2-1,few,TGTGCCAGCAGTTCCCCTAATACAGACAGATCGTTTTTCAATGAGCAGTTCTTC,CASSSPNTDRSFFNEQFF
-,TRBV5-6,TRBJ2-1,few,TGTGCCAGCAGCTTAAAAACCTTTGAGCAGTTCTTC,CASSLKTFEQFF
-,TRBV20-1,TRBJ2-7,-,TGCAGTGCTAGAGCCGCCGGGAGCCGTGGACACGAGCAGTACTTC,CSARAAGSRGHEQYF
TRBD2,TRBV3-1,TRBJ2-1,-,TGTGCCAGCAGCCCTCTTGGGGGCAAAGCGGGAGGGACAGACAATGAGCAGTTCTTC,CASSPLGGKAGGTDNEQFF
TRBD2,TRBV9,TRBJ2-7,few,TGTGCCAGCAGCGCTAGCGGGGGGTTGTACGAGCAGTACTTC,CASSASGGLYEQYF
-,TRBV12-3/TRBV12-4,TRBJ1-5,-,TGTGCCAGCAGTTTAGCGCGCGGGAGCGGCAATCAGCCCCAGCATTTT,CASSLARGSGNQPQHF
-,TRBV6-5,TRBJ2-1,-,TGTGCCAGCAGTTATTCGGTAGCCCGCAATGAGCAGTTCTTC,CASSYSVARNEQFF
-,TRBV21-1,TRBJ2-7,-,TGTGCCAGCAGGGACAGGGACACCTCCTACGAGCAGTACTTC,CASRDRDTSYEQYF
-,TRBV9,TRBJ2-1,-,TGTGCCAGCAGCTCCCAGGGGAGTGTGTCCTACAATGAGCAGTTCTTC,CASSSQGSVSYNEQFF
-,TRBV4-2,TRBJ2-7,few,TGTGCCAGCAGCCATGTTCTTATTGTAGGGGGGTTATACGAGCAGTACTTC,CASSHVLIVGGLYEQYF
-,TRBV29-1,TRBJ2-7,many,TGCAGCGTTGAATACCGGGGTCGCCTTACCTACGAGCAGTACTTC,CSVEYRGRLTYEQYF
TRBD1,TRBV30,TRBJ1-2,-,TGTGCCTGGAGTCGGACAGGAAACTATGGCTACACCTTC,CAWSRTGNYGYTF
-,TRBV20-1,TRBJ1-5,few,TGCAGTGCCCCTGGGCAGGGCACGGGCAATCAGCCCCAGCATTTT,CSAPGQGTGNQPQHF
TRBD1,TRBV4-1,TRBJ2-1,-,TGCGCCAGCAGCCAAGAAGTGACAGGGAGCTCCTACAATGAGCAGTTCTTC,CASSQEVTGSSYNEQFF